This T cell receptor beta chain was observed in a study of T cell responses to AZD1222 COVID-19 vaccine. Regarding this clone: Its target is not known.

The CDR3 extends over 16 amino acids. Germline V gene data show CDR1 as SSHAT and CDR2 as FNYEAQ (reference sequence). Germline trimming cut 0 bases from V and 4 bases from J; bases unmatched to any gene: 4. The study, taken as a whole, reports: The study sampled repertoires only after the peak T cell response.

Using immunoSEQ multiplex PCR, the repertoire was profiled, and TCRdb retains in-frame clones only, with some absent. Of more than 90,000 clones listed, roughly 80% were seen once; the top ten hold approximately 15%. Specimen: peripheral blood, collected 28 days after the second AZD1222 dose. The receptor was derived from an adult who received the AZD1222 COVID-19 vaccine. V usage is TRBV7-7 and J usage is TRBJ2-5; 11 bases align to TRBD1. CDR3 DNA sequence: TGTGCCAGCAGCTTAGCCCGTGGGACAGGGGGAGAGACCCAGTACTTC. Amino acid sequence: CASSLARGTGGETQYF.